The source of this T cell receptor (beta chain) is a study of cytomegalovirus exposure and HLA in healthy donors. PCR employed 60 Vbeta and 13 Jbeta primers. Clones were sequenced by immunoSEQ multiplex PCR, and TCRdb holds only the in-frame ones, with some missing. The repertoire holds fewer than 75,000 clones, 75% seen once, with about an eighth in the top ten. This clone occurred a few times. CDR1 is MNHNY, CDR2 SVGAGI, per germline (reference sequence). V lost 4 bases and J 4 bases, leaving 19 bases between the germline ends. This CDR3 contains 16 residues. Source material: PBMCs. V is TRBV6-6 and J is TRBJ1-2; TRBD1 might be the D (6 bases). The origin of this receptor is a man aged 70-80 years in good health and CMV-seronegative. The CDR3 loop reads CASSSTHTGNPYGYTF. CDR3 bases: TGTGCCAGCAGTTCCACCCATACAGGGAATCCCTATGGCTACACCTTC.